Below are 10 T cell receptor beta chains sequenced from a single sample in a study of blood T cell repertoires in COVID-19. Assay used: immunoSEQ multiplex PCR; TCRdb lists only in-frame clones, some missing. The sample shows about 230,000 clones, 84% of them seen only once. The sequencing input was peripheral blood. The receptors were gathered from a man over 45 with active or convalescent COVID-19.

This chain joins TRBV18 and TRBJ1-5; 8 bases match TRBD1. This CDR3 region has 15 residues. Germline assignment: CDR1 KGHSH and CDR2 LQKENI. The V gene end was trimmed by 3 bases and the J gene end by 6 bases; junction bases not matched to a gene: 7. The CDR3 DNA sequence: TGTGCCAGCTCACCGGGGGACAGGTCAGGTCAGCCCCAGCATTTT. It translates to CASSPGDRSGQPQHF.

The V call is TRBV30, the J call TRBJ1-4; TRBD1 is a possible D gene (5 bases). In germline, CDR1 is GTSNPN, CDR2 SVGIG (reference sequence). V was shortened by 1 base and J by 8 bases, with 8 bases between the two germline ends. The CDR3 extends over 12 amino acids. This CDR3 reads CAWSDRQEKLFF. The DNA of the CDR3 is TGTGCCTGGAGTGACCGACAGGAAAAACTGTTTTTT.

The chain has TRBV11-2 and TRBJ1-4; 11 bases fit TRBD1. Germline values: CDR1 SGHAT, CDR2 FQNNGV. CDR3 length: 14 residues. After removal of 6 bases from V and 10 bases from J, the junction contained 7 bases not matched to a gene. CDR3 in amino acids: CASRLTGTGGKLFF. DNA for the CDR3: TGTGCCAGCAGACTCACCGGGACAGGGGGAAAACTGTTTTTT.

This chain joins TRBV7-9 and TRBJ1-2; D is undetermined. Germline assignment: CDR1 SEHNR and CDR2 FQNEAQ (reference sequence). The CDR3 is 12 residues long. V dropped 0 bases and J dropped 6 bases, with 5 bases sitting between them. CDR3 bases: TGTGCCAGCAGCTTAGCTCCGGATGGCTACACCTTC. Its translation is CASSLAPDGYTF.

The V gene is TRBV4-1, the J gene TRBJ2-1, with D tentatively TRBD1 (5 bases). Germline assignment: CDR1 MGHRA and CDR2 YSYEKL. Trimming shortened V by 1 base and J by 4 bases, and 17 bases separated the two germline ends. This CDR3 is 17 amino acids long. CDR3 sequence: CASSQVLGAASYNEQFF. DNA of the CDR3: TGCGCCAGCAGCCAAGTCTTAGGGGCCGCGTCTTACAATGAGCAGTTCTTC.

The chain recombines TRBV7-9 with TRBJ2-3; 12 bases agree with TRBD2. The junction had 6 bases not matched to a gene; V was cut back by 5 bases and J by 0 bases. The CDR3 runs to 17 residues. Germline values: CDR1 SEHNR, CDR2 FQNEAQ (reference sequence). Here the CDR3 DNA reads TGTGCCAGCAGCCCCCGGACTAGCGGGAAAAGCACAGATACGCAGTATTTT. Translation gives CASSPRTSGKSTDTQYF. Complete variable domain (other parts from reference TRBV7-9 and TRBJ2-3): DTGVSQNPRHKITKRGQNVTFRCDPISEHNRLYWYRQTLGQGPEFLTYFQNEAQLEKSRLLSDRFSAERPKGSFSTLEIQRTEQGDSAMYLCASSPRTSGKSTDTQYFGPGTRLTVL.

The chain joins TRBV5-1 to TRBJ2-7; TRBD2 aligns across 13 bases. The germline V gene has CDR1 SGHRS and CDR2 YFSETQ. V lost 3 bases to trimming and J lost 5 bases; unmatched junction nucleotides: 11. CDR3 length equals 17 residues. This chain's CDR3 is CASSWAEGLAGRDEQYF. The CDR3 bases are TGCGCCAGCAGCTGGGCGGAGGGACTAGCGGGAAGGGACGAGCAGTACTTC. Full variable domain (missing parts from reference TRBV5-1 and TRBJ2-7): KAGVTQTPRYLIKTRGQQVTLSCSPISGHRSVSWYQQTPGQGLQFLFEYFSETQRNKGNFPGRFSGRQFSNSRSEMNVSTLELGDSALYLCASSWAEGLAGRDEQYFGPGTRLTVT.

The DNA of the CDR3 is TGTGCCAGCAGTCCCCGACAGGGAACCTACGAGCAGTACTTC. It specifies CASSPRQGTYEQYF. This chain connects TRBV27 to TRBJ2-7; TRBD1 aligns across 7 bases. This CDR3 contains 14 residues. The J segment lost 2 bases and the V segment lost 5 bases, leaving 6 bases of the junction unmatched. Per the germline V gene, CDR1 is MNHEY and CDR2 is SMNVEV (reference sequence).

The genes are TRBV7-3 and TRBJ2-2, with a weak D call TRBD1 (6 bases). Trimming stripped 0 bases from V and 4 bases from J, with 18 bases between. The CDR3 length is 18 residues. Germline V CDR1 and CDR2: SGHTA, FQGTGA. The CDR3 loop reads CASSLTAEGQGPTGELFF. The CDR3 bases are TGTGCCAGCAGCTTAACAGCGGAAGGGCAGGGGCCCACCGGGGAGCTGTTTTTT.

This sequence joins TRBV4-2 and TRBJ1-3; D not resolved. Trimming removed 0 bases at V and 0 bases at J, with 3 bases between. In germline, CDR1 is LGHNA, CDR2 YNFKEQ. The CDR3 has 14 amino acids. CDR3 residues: CASSQDVSGNTIYF. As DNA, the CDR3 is TGTGCCAGCAGCCAAGACGTCTCTGGAAACACCATATATTTT.